This T cell receptor (beta chain) appears in the sequencing data of a study of blood T cell repertoires in COVID-19 (dated by TCRdb to about 2020). About the investigation overall: Samples covering the acute and convalescent phases of COVID-19 were provided by collaborators in the United States, Italy and Spain. The dataset comprised deeply sampled blood TCRbeta repertoires from subjects exposed to, actively infected with, or recovered from COVID-19. The material from the prospective study consisted of cDNA or gDNA derived from T cells, B-cell-depleted T cells, or PBMCs. The samples were drawn from the first 160 participants of the ongoing ImmuneRACE study and from under 1,500 subjects provided by 6 global collaborators. HLA class I and class II types, where available, came from metadata supplied by the sample provider rather than from assay-based typing. A freely available public database, intended as a resource for researchers studying the immune response to SARS-CoV-2, is where the repertoires were released. Sample metadata almost always included a de-identified subject ID, COVID-19 status, age in years and sex.

Broad study findings and their caveats: The quantity of clinical and demographic metadata differed by source and by participant and was supplied without curation.

In the prospective study, participants were roughly 18 to 100 years old, resided in 24 geographic areas of the United States, and were enrolled through a virtual design. In the prospective study, participants were assigned to cohorts based on the clinical history participants reported in a screening survey and a study questionnaire. ImmuneRACE Cohort 3 recovered participants were defined by two consecutive negative NP/OP PCR tests, healthcare professional clearance, or symptom resolution. In the prospective study, whole blood, serum and a nasopharyngeal or oropharyngeal swab were collected from each participant by mobile phlebotomists. Additional blood draws and questionnaires over an approximately two-month period could optionally be provided by prospective study participants. Blood samples from the prospective study were shipped frozen or at room temperature prior to DNA extraction. V was cut back by 3 bases and J by 1 base, leaving a gap of 10 bases between them. The germline V gene (reference sequence) sets CDR1 to LNHDA and CDR2 to SQIVND. The CDR3 spans 15 residues, from the cysteine through the phenylalanine. Only CDR3 DNA remains: 45 bases, in frame from the first base.

This clone was counted once. Its antigen specificity is not known. Base quality data are lacking; no much larger clone is found one base away. The immunoSEQ Assay, a bias-controlled multiplex PCR, was used to amplify TCRbeta CDR3 regions from genomic DNA. As for the authors' bioinformatics: Nucleated cell counts per sample were estimated from amplification of reference gene primers within the assay. Sequence reads were collapsed and filtered to measure the absolute abundance of every unique TCRbeta CDR3 rearrangement. For each sample, productive Simpson clonality was calculated as the square root of Simpson's diversity index over productive rearrangements. Imported from immuneACCESS, the table was reduced by TCRdb to in-frame sequences with V and J called. These copies leave out some clones; in studies compared against another copy, an unresolved V gene accounts for under half, and the cause of the remainder is not known. V, J and clone size derive from that table, while D and trimming were established from the DNA sequence. This sample has 170,000 or so clones in its table, and approximately 88% of those were observed once. Clones ranked in the top ten supply 5% to 8.5% of the sample.

The sequence was collected from a woman aged 45 to 65 who had recovered from COVID-19. What was sequenced was PBMCs or T cells enriched from blood (not recorded which). The rearranged chain carries TRBV19 and TRBJ2-1, and TRBD1 may be the D gene, going by 6 matching bases. CDR3 reads: CASSIRGGSYNEQFF. The DNA is TGTGCCAGTAGTATTCGAGGGGGATCCTACAATGAGCAGTTCTTC. Full variable domain (CDR3 extended with the reference TRBV19 and TRBJ2-1 proteins): DGGITQSPKYLFRKEGQNVTLSCEQNLNHDAMYWYRQDPGQGLRLIYYSQIVNDFQKGDIAEGYSVSREKKESFPLTVTSAQKNPTAFYLCASSIRGGSYNEQFFGPGTRLTVL.